The T cell receptor beta chain under discussion was sequenced for a study of shared clonotypes between healthy human individuals. About this clone: Its antigen remains unknown.

The study, taken as a whole, reports: How much donors shared clonotypes was expected to be affected by sequencing depth.

CDR1 and CDR2 from the germline V gene are SQVTM and ANQGSEA. J gave up 8 bases and V 7 bases, and 9 bases lay outside the gene matches. CDR3 length: 12 residues. The table came from immunoSEQ multiplex PCR; TCRdb's copy has only in-frame clones and leaves some out. This table has about 660,000 clones, about 74% appearing once. The sample comprised memory CD4+ T cells sorted from blood. Subset given: CD45RA-negative fraction. V gene TRBV29-1 combines with J gene TRBJ1-2; 8 nucleotides align to TRBD1. This TCR was sampled from a woman in her 30s in good health. The CDR3 region is CSAGQGQGGYTF. The CDR3 coding sequence is TGCAGCGCCGGACAGGGCCAAGGGGGCTACACCTTC.